These 3 T cell receptor beta chains originate from one sample sequenced in a study of CD8 T cells in Susac syndrome. An input of roughly 0.45 to 1 ug of RNA was subjected to reverse transcription using random hexamers. TCRdb used MiXCR to reprocess the immunoSEQ multiplex PCR reads, holding one entry per CDR3 protein. Among roughly 120,000 distinct CDR3 sequences listed, approximately 96% were seen once. The specimen was CD4+ T cells from PBMCs. The source is a human donor in good health.

This clonotype was recorded only once. The chain links TRBV4-1 to TRBJ1-1; 7 bases line up with TRBD1. Germline-derived CDR1 and CDR2 are MGHRA and YSYEKL. After removal of 0 bases from V and 3 bases from J, the junction contained 7 bases not matched to a gene. This CDR3 contains 16 residues. The CDR3 spells CASSQDRSTGDTEAFF. The CDR3 DNA sequence: TGCGCCAGCAGCCAAGATAGGTCTACAGGGGACACTGAAGCTTTCTTT.

The J gene is TRBJ2-1, the V gene TRBV18, with D perhaps TRBD2 (6 bases). V was shortened by 4 bases and J by 9 bases, with 13 bases between the two germline ends. Germline CDR1 and CDR2: KGHSH and LQKENI. The CDR3 contains 13 residues. CDR3 bases: TGTGCCAGCTCACGGGACTCCGCGAGTGAGCAGTTCTTC. Amino acids: CASSRDSASEQFF.

This chain uses TRBV6-2 or TRBV6-3 with TRBJ1-1, with TRBD1 matching 7 bases. Per the germline V gene, CDR1 is MNHEY and CDR2 is SVGEGT. J gave up 6 bases and V 3 bases, and 7 bases lay outside the gene matches. The CDR3 contains 14 residues. In DNA, the CDR3 is TGTGCCAGCAGTTATTCTGGACAGGTAGCTGAAGCTTTCTTT. Amino acids: CASSYSGQVAEAFF.